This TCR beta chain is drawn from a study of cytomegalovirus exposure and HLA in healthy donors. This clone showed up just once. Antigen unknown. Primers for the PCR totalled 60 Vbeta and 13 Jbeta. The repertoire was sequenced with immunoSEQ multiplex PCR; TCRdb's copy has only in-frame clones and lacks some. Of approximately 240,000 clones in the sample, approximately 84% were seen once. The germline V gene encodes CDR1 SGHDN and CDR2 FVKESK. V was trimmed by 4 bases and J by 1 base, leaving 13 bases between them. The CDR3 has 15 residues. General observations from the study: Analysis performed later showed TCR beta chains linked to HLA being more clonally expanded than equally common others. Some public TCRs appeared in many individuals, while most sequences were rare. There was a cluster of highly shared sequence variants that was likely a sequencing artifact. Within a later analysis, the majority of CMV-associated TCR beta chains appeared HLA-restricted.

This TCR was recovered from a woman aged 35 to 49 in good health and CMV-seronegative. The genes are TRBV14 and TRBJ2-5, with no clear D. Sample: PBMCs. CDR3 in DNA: TGTGCCAGCAGCCTTCTAGATAGGTTCCAAGAGACCCAGTACTTC. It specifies CASSLLDRFQETQYF.